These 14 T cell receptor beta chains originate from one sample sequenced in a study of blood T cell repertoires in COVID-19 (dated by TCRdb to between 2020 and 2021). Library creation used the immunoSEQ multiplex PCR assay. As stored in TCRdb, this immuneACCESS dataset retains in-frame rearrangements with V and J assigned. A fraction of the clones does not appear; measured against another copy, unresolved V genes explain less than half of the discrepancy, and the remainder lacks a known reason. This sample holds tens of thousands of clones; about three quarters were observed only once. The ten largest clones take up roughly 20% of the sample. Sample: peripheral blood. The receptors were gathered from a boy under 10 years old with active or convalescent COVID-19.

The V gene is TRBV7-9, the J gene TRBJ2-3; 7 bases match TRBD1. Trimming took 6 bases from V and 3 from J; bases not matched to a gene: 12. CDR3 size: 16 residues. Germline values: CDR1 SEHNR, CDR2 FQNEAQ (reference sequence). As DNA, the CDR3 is TGTGCCAGCAGGATTTTTCCGGGACAGAGGACAGATACGCAGTATTTT. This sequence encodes CASRIFPGQRTDTQYF.

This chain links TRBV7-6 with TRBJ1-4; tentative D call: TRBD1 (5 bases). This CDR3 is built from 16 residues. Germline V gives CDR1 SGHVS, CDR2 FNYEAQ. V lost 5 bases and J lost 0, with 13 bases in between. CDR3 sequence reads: CASSIGTPPTNEKLFF. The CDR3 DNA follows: TGTGCCAGCAGCATCGGGACTCCTCCAACTAATGAAAAACTGTTTTTT.

The CDR3: CATSLVSSYNEQFF. CDR3 bases: TGTGCCACCAGCCTGGTTAGCTCCTACAATGAGCAGTTCTTC. The V call is TRBV15, the J call TRBJ2-1; D is undetermined. The CDR3 runs 14 residues. V was clipped by 5 bases and J by 0 bases, with 8 bases between them. Germline loops: CDR1 LNHNV, CDR2 YYDKDF (reference sequence). The full variable domain, in which reference TRBV15 and TRBJ2-1 provide the parts outside the CDR3, is DAMVIQNPRYQVTQFGKPVTLSCSQTLNHNVMYWYQQKSSQAPKLLFHYYDKDFNNEADTPDNFQSRRPNTSFCFLDIRSPGLGDTAMYLCATSLVSSYNEQFFGPGTRLTVL.

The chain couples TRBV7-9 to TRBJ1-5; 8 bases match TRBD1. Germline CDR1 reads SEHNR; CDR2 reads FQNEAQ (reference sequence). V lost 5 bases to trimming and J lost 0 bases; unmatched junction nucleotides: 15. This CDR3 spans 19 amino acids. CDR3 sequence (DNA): TGTGCCAGCAGCCCCGCCAGGGACAGGTCTAACTATAGCAATCAGCCCCAGCATTTT. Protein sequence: CASSPARDRSNYSNQPQHF.

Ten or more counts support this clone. The CDR3 nucleotides are TGTGCCAGCAGGGACCATAACAGGGTTGAGGCTTTCTTT. Translated, it gives CASRDHNRVEAFF. The chain uses TRBV6-5 and TRBJ1-1; D is perhaps TRBD1 (6 bases). The germline V gene encodes CDR1 MNHEY and CDR2 SVGAGI. This CDR3 region has 13 residues. Trimming removed 6 bases at V and 11 bases at J, with 19 bases between.

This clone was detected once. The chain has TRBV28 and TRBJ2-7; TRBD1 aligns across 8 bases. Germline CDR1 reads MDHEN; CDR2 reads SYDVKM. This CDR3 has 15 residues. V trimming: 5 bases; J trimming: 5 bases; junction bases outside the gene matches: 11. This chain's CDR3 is CASSLVRQGTNEQYF. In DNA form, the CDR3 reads TGTGCCAGCAGTCTGGTAAGACAGGGGACGAACGAGCAGTACTTC.

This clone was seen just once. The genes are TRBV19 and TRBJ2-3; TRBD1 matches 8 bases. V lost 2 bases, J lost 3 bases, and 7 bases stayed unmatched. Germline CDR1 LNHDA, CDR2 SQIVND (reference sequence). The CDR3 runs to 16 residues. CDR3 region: CASSILRNRGTDTQYF. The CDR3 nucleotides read TGTGCCAGTAGTATATTGCGGAACAGGGGGACAGATACGCAGTATTTT.

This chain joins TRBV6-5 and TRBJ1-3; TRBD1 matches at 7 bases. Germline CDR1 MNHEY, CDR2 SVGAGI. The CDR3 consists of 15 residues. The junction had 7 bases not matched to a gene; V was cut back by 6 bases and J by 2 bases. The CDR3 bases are TGTGCCAGCAGCCTCCGACAGGGAGCTGGAAACACCATATATTTT. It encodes CASSLRQGAGNTIYF.

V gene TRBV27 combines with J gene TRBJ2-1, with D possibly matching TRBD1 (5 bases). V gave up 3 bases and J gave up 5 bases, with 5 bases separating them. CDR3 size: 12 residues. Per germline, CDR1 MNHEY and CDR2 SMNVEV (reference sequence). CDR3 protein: CASSLGHNEQFF. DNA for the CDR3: TGTGCCAGCAGTTTGGGGCACAATGAGCAGTTCTTC.

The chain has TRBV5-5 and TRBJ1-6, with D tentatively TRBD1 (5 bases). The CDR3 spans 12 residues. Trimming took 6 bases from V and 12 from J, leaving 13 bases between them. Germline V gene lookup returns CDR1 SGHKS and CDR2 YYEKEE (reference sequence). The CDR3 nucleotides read TGTGCCAGCAATGGCCAGGGCCGACCCCTCCACTTT. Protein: CASNGQGRPLHF.

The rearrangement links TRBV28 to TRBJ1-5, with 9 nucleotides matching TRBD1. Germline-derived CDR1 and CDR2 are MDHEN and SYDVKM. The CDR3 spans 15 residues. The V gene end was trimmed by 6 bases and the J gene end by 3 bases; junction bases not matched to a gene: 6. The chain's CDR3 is CASRTGGTFNQPQHF. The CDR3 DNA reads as TGTGCCAGCAGGACAGGGGGGACATTCAATCAGCCCCAGCATTTT.

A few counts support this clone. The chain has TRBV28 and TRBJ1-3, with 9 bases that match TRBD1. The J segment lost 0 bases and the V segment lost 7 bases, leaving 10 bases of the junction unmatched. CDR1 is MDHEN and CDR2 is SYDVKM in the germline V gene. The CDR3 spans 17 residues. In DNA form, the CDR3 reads TGTGCCAGCACCTGGAGGGACAGGGTGTTCTCTGGAAACACCATATATTTT. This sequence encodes CASTWRDRVFSGNTIYF.

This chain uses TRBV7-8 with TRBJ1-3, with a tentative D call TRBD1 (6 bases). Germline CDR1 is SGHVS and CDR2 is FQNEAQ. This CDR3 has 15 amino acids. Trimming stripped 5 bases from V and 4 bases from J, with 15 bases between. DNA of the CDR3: TGTGCCAGCAGCACCCTTGGACAGCAGGGAAACACCATATATTTT. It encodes CASSTLGQQGNTIYF.

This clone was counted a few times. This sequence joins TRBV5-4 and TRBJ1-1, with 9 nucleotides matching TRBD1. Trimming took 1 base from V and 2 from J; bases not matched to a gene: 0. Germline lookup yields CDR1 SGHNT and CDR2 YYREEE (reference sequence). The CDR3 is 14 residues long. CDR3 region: CASSLTGGNTEAFF. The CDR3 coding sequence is TGTGCCAGCAGCTTGACAGGGGGCAACACTGAAGCTTTCTTT.